The 27 T cell receptor beta chains below come from one sample, sequenced in a study of blood T cell repertoires in COVID-19. The method was immunoSEQ multiplex PCR; TCRdb's version includes in-frame clones alone and lacks a portion of them. The profile shows more than 70,000 clones, around 90% of them singletons. The sequencing input was peripheral blood. The receptor source for this set is a middle-aged man with active COVID-19.

The chain has TRBV28 and TRBJ2-1; TRBD2 might be the D (5 bases). Per the germline V gene, CDR1 is MDHEN and CDR2 is SYDVKM. The CDR3 has 14 amino acids. Between the trimmed V and J ends, which lost 10 bases and 2 bases, there was a span of 15 bases. CDR3 sequence: CATNRGRAYNEQFF. The CDR3, as DNA: TGTGCCACGAACCGGGGTAGGGCCTACAATGAGCAGTTCTTC.

The V call is TRBV4-3, the J call TRBJ2-7; the match to TRBD2 covers 8 bases. Trimming at V came to 0 bases and at J to 5 bases, leaving 3 bases not matched to a gene. Germline V gene data show CDR1 as LGHNA and CDR2 as YSLEER. This CDR3 spans 14 amino acids. CDR3 in DNA: TGCGCCAGCAGCCAAGAGGGACTAGTAAACGAGCAGTACTTC. Protein product: CASSQEGLVNEQYF.

V gene TRBV28 combines with J gene TRBJ2-7, with TRBD1 identical over 10 bases. CDR1 and CDR2 from the germline V gene are MDHEN and SYDVKM. V shed 8 bases and J 0 bases; nucleotides not matched to a gene: 4. This CDR3 comprises 14 residues. CDR3 residues: CASATGGSSYEQYF. For the CDR3, the DNA is TGTGCCAGCGCGACAGGGGGCAGCTCCTACGAGCAGTACTTC.

The chain joins TRBV3-1 (or the pseudogene TRBV3-2) to TRBJ2-1; TRBD2 might be the D (6 bases). The CDR3 has 17 amino acids. Germline-derived CDR1 and CDR2 are LGHDT and YNNKEL (reference sequence). Trimming took 0 bases from V and 2 from J, leaving 14 bases between them. The CDR3, as DNA: TGTGCCAGCAGCCAAGAACCGGGGCGGAGGGCCTACAATGAGCAGTTCTTC. This translates into CASSQEPGRRAYNEQFF.

Remarks on this clone: Other DNA sequences in the same sample also yield this CDR3. The rearrangement joins TRBV7-3 to TRBJ2-1, with TRBD1 matching 8 bases. The trim removed 3 bases at V and 7 bases at J, leaving 2 bases unmatched. Germline assignment: CDR1 SGHTA and CDR2 FQGTGA. This CDR3 is 13 amino acids long. The CDR3 DNA reads as TGTGCCAGCAGCTTGGACAGGGTTAATGAGCAGTTCTTC. Amino acids: CASSLDRVNEQFF.

J is TRBJ2-7 and V is TRBV11-2, with 8 nucleotides matching TRBD1. V lost 10 bases, J lost 4 bases, and 9 bases stayed unmatched. CDR3 length equals 13 residues. CDR1 SGHAT and CDR2 FQNNGV come from the germline V gene. This CDR3 is CATIGQGGYEQYF. The CDR3 region has the DNA TGTGCCACCATAGGACAGGGTGGATACGAGCAGTACTTC.

V and J are TRBV7-6 and TRBJ2-1; 9 bases are shared with TRBD2. The CDR3 has 16 amino acids. Germline V gives CDR1 SGHVS, CDR2 FNYEAQ. J was trimmed by 6 bases and V by 5 bases; bases with no gene match: 11. The CDR3 nucleotides read TGTGCCAGCAGCCTCTCCCCCAGCGGGGGGCCCAATGAGCAGTTCTTC. Amino acid sequence: CASSLSPSGGPNEQFF.

The chain couples TRBV10-3 to TRBJ1-6, with 8 bases fitting TRBD1. V dropped 2 bases and J dropped 10; count of bases not matched to a gene: 10. CDR1 is ENHRY and CDR2 is SYGVKD in the germline V gene. CDR3 length: 16 residues. CDR3 in amino acids: CAISEAIQGARSPLHF. DNA of the CDR3: TGTGCCATCAGTGAGGCGATCCAGGGGGCGAGGTCACCCCTCCACTTT.

In DNA, the CDR3 is TGTGCCAGCAGTCTTGGTACAGGGGACAATCAGCCCCAGCATTTT. Its translation: CASSLGTGDNQPQHF. J is TRBJ1-5 and V is TRBV5-6; 7 nucleotides agree with TRBD1. Germline trimming cut 5 bases from V and 3 bases from J; bases unmatched to any gene: 8. This CDR3 has 15 amino acids. Germline V CDR1 and CDR2: SGHDT, YYEEEE.

The genes are TRBV6-1 and TRBJ1-2; D may be TRBD1 (5 bases). CDR3 size: 13 residues. Germline V gene lookup returns CDR1 MNHNS and CDR2 SASEGT. V was shortened by 2 bases and J by 3 bases, with 7 bases between the two germline ends. CDR3 sequence (DNA): TGTGCCAGCAGTGAATCCAGGGACTATGGCTACACCTTC. As protein: CASSESRDYGYTF.

The chain's CDR3 is CASSSPGQGVRTFF. The CDR3 DNA reads TGTGCCAGCAGCTCTCCGGGACAGGGTGTTAGGACTTTCTTT. This chain uses TRBV7-9 with TRBJ1-1, with 9 bases aligning to TRBD1. The V segment lost 4 bases and the J segment 12 bases; nucleotides outside the gene matches: 12. Germline CDR1 and CDR2: SEHNR and FQNEAQ (reference sequence). The CDR3 loop spans 14 amino acids.

The chain is built from TRBV7-2 and TRBJ1-3, with D unclear. Per the germline V gene, CDR1 is SGHTA and CDR2 is FQGNSA. This CDR3 is built from 15 residues. With 2 bases removed from V and 0 bases from J, the gap between germline ends came to 8 bases. CDR3 in DNA: TGTGCCAGCAGCTTACAGGCTTTCTCTGGAAACACCATATATTTT. It specifies CASSLQAFSGNTIYF.

The rearrangement links TRBV7-2 to TRBJ2-5; TRBD2 agrees at 14 bases. The germline CDR1 and CDR2 sequences are SGHTA and FQGNSA. The V and J ends lost 5 bases and 4 bases, in that order; junction bases with no gene match: 6. The CDR3 totals 16 residues. The CDR3 sequence is CASSPSTSGGAETQYF. The CDR3, as DNA: TGTGCCAGCAGCCCGTCGACTAGCGGGGGGGCAGAGACCCAGTACTTC.

The chain employs TRBV7-2 and TRBJ2-7, with 7 bases aligning to TRBD1. Trimming cost V 5 bases and J 6 bases; bases outside gene matches: 13. This CDR3 is built from 15 residues. From germline, CDR1 is SGHTA and CDR2 FQGNSA. The CDR3 bases are TGTGCCAGCAGCATCGACAGGGCGCGAATCGGCGAGCAGTACTTC. Translation gives CASSIDRARIGEQYF.

The chain uses TRBV28 and TRBJ1-5; D perhaps matches TRBD1 (6 bases). Deletions cut 3 bases from V and 11 bases from J, with 17 bases between. Germline V gene lookup returns CDR1 MDHEN and CDR2 SYDVKM. The CDR3 runs 14 residues. CDR3 protein: CASSFPGAHLAQHF. DNA of the CDR3: TGTGCCAGCAGTTTCCCAGGGGCACATCTAGCCCAGCATTTT.

V usage is TRBV28 and J usage is TRBJ1-4, with 10 positions matching TRBD1. The CDR3 length is 12 residues. V shed 6 bases, J shed 8 bases, and the junction held 0 bases outside the gene matches. Germline V gene data show CDR1 as MDHEN and CDR2 as SYDVKM. The chain's CDR3 is CASRTGGEKLFF. CDR3 nucleotides: TGTGCCAGCAGGACAGGGGGCGAAAAACTGTTTTTT.

The gene calls are TRBV5-1 and TRBJ1-4, with D possibly TRBD1 on 6 matching bases. The length of the CDR3 is 15 residues. The germline V gene encodes CDR1 SGHRS and CDR2 YFSETQ. The V gene lost 0 bases and the J gene lost 2 bases, with 8 bases spanning the gap. The CDR3 DNA follows: TGCGCCAGCAGCTTGGGTGGGGGCACTAATGAAAAACTGTTTTTT. This sequence encodes CASSLGGGTNEKLFF.

The chain uses TRBV28 and TRBJ2-1; TRBD2 matches at 7 bases. Germline CDR1 and CDR2: MDHEN and SYDVKM. V dropped 9 bases and J dropped 2; count of bases not matched to a gene: 10. The CDR3 sequence is 15 residues long. CDR3 loop: CASRGGDYAYNEQFF. The DNA for the CDR3 is TGTGCCAGTCGGGGAGGGGACTACGCCTACAATGAGCAGTTCTTC.

This chain joins TRBV6-5 and TRBJ1-1; 8 bases map to TRBD1. Germline assignment: CDR1 MNHEY and CDR2 SVGAGI. V was pared by 5 bases and J by 6 bases, with 5 bases of the junction left unmatched. The CDR3 has 13 amino acids. The DNA for the CDR3 is TGTGCCAGCAGTCCGACAGGGGTCGCTGAAGCTTTCTTT. Its translation is CASSPTGVAEAFF.

This clone appeared a single time. The genes are TRBV29-1 and TRBJ2-7, with 9 bases aligning to TRBD1. Germline CDR1 SQVTM, CDR2 ANQGSEA. V shed 6 bases, J shed 3 bases, and the junction held 6 bases outside the gene matches. The CDR3 contains 13 residues. The CDR3 is CSVVTGGVYEQYF. The DNA for the CDR3 is TGCAGCGTCGTGACAGGGGGGGTCTACGAGCAGTACTTC.

The sample holds one count of this clone. The rearrangement uses TRBV15 and TRBJ1-1; possible D gene TRBD1, 5 bases. V gave up 1 base and J gave up 6 bases, with 9 bases separating them. CDR1 is LNHNV and CDR2 is YYDKDF in the germline V gene (reference sequence). The CDR3 loop spans 13 amino acids. CDR3 nucleotides: TGTGCCACCAGCAGAGCGGGGGGACCTGAAGCTTTCTTT. Amino acids: CATSRAGGPEAFF.

This chain joins TRBV27 and TRBJ1-1, with no clear D. V lost 3 bases and J lost 5, with 19 bases in between. The length of the CDR3 is 16 residues. The germline CDR1 and CDR2 sequences are MNHEY and SMNVEV (reference sequence). The DNA for the CDR3 is TGTGCCAGCAGTTTTCAGAAGCCTACTGTGAGGACTGAAGCTTTCTTT. Translated: CASSFQKPTVRTEAFF.

The chain carries TRBV7-2 and TRBJ2-1, with 7 bases aligning to TRBD1. The CDR3 sequence is 15 residues long. Germline CDR1 and CDR2: SGHTA and FQGNSA. Trimming took 5 bases from V and 4 from J; bases not matched to a gene: 8. The CDR3 nucleotides are TGTGCCAGCAGCCAAGGGGGCGGCTTATACAATGAGCAGTTCTTC. This gives the protein CASSQGGGLYNEQFF.

J is TRBJ1-2 and V is TRBV19; a possible D gene is TRBD1 (5 bases). This CDR3 is built from 14 residues. Per germline, CDR1 LNHDA and CDR2 SQIVND (reference sequence). The ends were cut back, 5 bases at V and 5 bases at J, with 15 bases in the middle. CDR3 DNA: TGTGCCAGTAGTCGACAGCTATCCTCTTATGGCTACACCTTC. Protein: CASSRQLSSYGYTF.

The chain joins TRBV9 to TRBJ1-2, with 7 nucleotides matching TRBD1. This CDR3 spans 13 amino acids. V trimming: 3 bases; J trimming: 4 bases; junction bases outside the gene matches: 3. Germline-derived CDR1 and CDR2 are SGDLS and YYNGEE. CDR3 DNA: TGTGCCAGCAGCGCCGGGACAGTCTATGGCTACACCTTC. Protein: CASSAGTVYGYTF.

This sequence joins TRBV2 and TRBJ2-2, with 7 bases matching TRBD2. Losses at the gene ends were 4 bases for V and 4 bases for J; bases not matched to a gene: 6. From germline, CDR1 is SNHLY and CDR2 FYNNEI. This CDR3 comprises 15 residues. As DNA, the CDR3 is TGTGCCAGCAGTGGTGGGAGGGCCTTCACCGGGGAGCTGTTTTTT. This codes for CASSGGRAFTGELFF.

The chain employs TRBV4-3 and TRBJ2-3, with D perhaps matching TRBD1 (5 bases). CDR3 length: 16 amino acids. Germline CDR1 and CDR2: LGHNA and YSLEER. Trimming took off 0 bases at V and 0 bases at J, with 10 bases between the two ends. The CDR3 region has the DNA TGCGCCAGCAGCCAAGATCAGGGTTCTAGCACAGATACGCAGTATTTT. The encoded protein is CASSQDQGSSTDTQYF.